Listed below are T cell receptor beta chains from one sample, sequenced in a study of regulatory and conventional T cells in RAG deficiency. The assay was immunoSEQ multiplex PCR, and TCRdb's table has in-frame clones only and misses some. The table shows 34,000 or so clones, with 75% to 80% occurring only once. These data also featured in a second study, about regulatory T cells.

Material for sequencing was CD4+ effector T cells sorted from blood. The source of these receptors is a human donor in good health. Both conserved end residues are part of each CDR3. The D gene is left open where the match is weak. Some rows have no size entry. The others give once, few or many, or a class for an expanded clone.

v_gene	j_gene	abundance	d_gene	CDR3nt	CDR3aa
TRBV7-8	TRBJ1-5	-	-	TGTGCCAGCAGCCAAACCGACACCCAGCCCCAGCATTTT	CASSQTDTQPQHF
TRBV7-8	TRBJ1-2	once	TRBD1	TGTGCCAGCAGCCCCTTCGGACAGGGCCGGGGTGGCTACACCTTC	CASSPFGQGRGGYTF
TRBV18	TRBJ1-1	-	-	TGTGCCAGCTCACCAGTGGGTGCAGCTTTCTTT	CASSPVGAAFF
TRBV25-1	TRBJ1-5	-	TRBD1	TGTGCCAGCAGTGCGACAGGGGGCCTGCAGCCCCAGCATTTT	CASSATGGLQPQHF
TRBV6-6	TRBJ2-3	-	-	TGTGCCAGCAGTATCGACAGTACAGATACGCAGTATTTT	CASSIDSTDTQYF
TRBV6-5	TRBJ1-4	-	-	TGTGCCAGCAGTTACTCTCCAAATGAAAAACTGTTTTTT	CASSYSPNEKLFF
TRBV9	TRBJ1-5	few	-	TGTGCCAGCAGCGTAGAAGAAGGGCCCCGGCCCCAGCATTTT	CASSVEEGPRPQHF
TRBV27	TRBJ1-1	few	-	TGTGCCAGCAGTTTGCTGTTGAACACTGAAGCTTTCTTT	CASSLLLNTEAFF
TRBV7-3	TRBJ2-3	-	-	TGTGCCAGCAGCTTAACGGACACAGATACGCAGTATTTT	CASSLTDTDTQYF
TRBV5-1	TRBJ1-2	once	TRBD1	TGCGCCAGCAGCACCCGGGACAGGGGTGACTATGGCTACACCTTC	CASSTRDRGDYGYTF
TRBV19	TRBJ1-1	once	-	TGTGCCAGTAGTGTACAGGGTCTGGTCACTGAAGCTTTCTTT	CASSVQGLVTEAFF
TRBV19	TRBJ2-7	-	TRBD1	TGTGCCAGTAGTAATACCGGGACAGGGGTTTACGAGCAGTACTTC	CASSNTGTGVYEQYF
TRBV2	TRBJ1-5	-	TRBD1	TGTGCCAGCAGCTCACAGGGGGGCTATGTTCAGCCCCAGCATTTT	CASSSQGGYVQPQHF
TRBV23-1	TRBJ1-6	-	-	TGCGCCAGCAGTCCCTCCCGTGATCTGGGCACACCCCTCCACTTT	CASSPSRDLGTPLHF
TRBV9	TRBJ2-1	-	-	TGTGCCAGCAGCGTAGAGCAGTTCTCCTACAATGAGCAGTTCTTC	CASSVEQFSYNEQFF
TRBV28	TRBJ1-3	-	-	TGTGCCAGCATAGGACAGCCACCATCTGGAAACACCATATATTTT	CASIGQPPSGNTIYF
TRBV18	TRBJ1-5	-	-	TGTGCCAGCTCGGAACCTGGAGGGCATAGCAATCAGCCCCAGCATTTT	CASSEPGGHSNQPQHF
TRBV19	TRBJ2-3	-	-	TGTGCCAGTAGCCCTAGGACCTCTTATAGCACAGATACGCAGTATTTT	CASSPRTSYSTDTQYF
TRBV5-4	TRBJ2-5	-	TRBD2	TGTGCCAGCAGCTTAGTTCTTGTGGCGGGGGGGCAAGAGACCCAGTACTTC	CASSLVLVAGGQETQYF
TRBV9	TRBJ2-3	once	TRBD2	TGTGCCAGCAGCGTTGGTAGCGGGGGGCTGGGAGATACGCAGTATTTT	CASSVGSGGLGDTQYF
TRBV6-1	TRBJ2-3	-	-	TGTGCCAGCACTCTAACTCTAGGGTTCACAGATACGCAGTATTTT	CASTLTLGFTDTQYF
TRBV15	TRBJ1-2	few	-	TGTGCCACCAGCAGAGATCGGGGCAGCCAAGGAGGGGATGGCTACACCTTC	CATSRDRGSQGGDGYTF
TRBV9	TRBJ2-5	-	TRBD2	TGTGCCAGCAGCGGAACGGGGGGGCTAGAGACCCAGTACTTC	CASSGTGGLETQYF
TRBV9	TRBJ2-1	-	-	TGTGCCAGCAGCGTAGGAGGGGCCCAGGGAAATGAGCAGTTCTTC	CASSVGGAQGNEQFF
TRBV7-3	TRBJ2-1	-	TRBD1	TGTGCCAGCAGCTGGGACAGGGGGCCTTACAATGAGCAGTTCTTC	CASSWDRGPYNEQFF
TRBV18	TRBJ1-1	-	TRBD1	TGTGCCAGCTCACACGACAGGGGCGGGACTGAAGCTTTCTTT	CASSHDRGGTEAFF
TRBV21-1	TRBJ1-1	-	-	TGTGCCAGCAGCAAAACGTGGAGTCCCAGGGGGCACACTGAAGCTTTCTTT	CASSKTWSPRGHTEAFF
TRBV7-7	TRBJ2-5	-	TRBD2	TGTGCTAGCAGCTTAGGAGGCCCGCTAGCGGGGGGAGAGACCCAGTACTTC	CASSLGGPLAGGETQYF
TRBV5-4	TRBJ2-3	-	TRBD2	TGTGCCAGCAGCTTGGACGGCAGTTTAGCGGGGGGGGATACGCAGTATTTT	CASSLDGSLAGGDTQYF
TRBV2	TRBJ2-2	few	-	TGTGCCAGCAGGAGTGAGAACGGGGAGCTGTTTTTT	CASRSENGELFF
TRBV5-6	TRBJ1-4	-	-	TGTGCCAGCGGAATTTTTTCAGGGATCAATGAAAAACTGTTTTTT	CASGIFSGINEKLFF
TRBV5-1	TRBJ2-6	-	TRBD1	TGCGCCAGCAGCCCTAGGGGACAGGGGGCTGGGTCTGGGGCCAACGTCCTGACTTTC	CASSPRGQGAGSGANVLTF
TRBV19	TRBJ2-7	-	-	TGTGCCAGTAGTAACCAATCCCCAGGGTCCGAGCAGTACTTC	CASSNQSPGSEQYF
TRBV7-8	TRBJ1-1	-	-	TGTGCCAGCAGCTTAATGGGCTTGAACACTGAAGCTTTCTTT	CASSLMGLNTEAFF
TRBV10-3	TRBJ1-1	-	-	TGTGCCATCACCGAAGACCCAATCACTGAAGCTTTCTTT	CAITEDPITEAFF
TRBV5-1	TRBJ2-5	once	TRBD2	TGCGCCAGCAGCTTACCGCCAGTCGCGGGGGGGGGCCTCCAAGAGACCCAGTACTTC	CASSLPPVAGGGLQETQYF
TRBV19	TRBJ1-3	-	TRBD1	TGTGCCAGTAGTACCCGGACAGGGAAAGGAAACACCATATATTTT	CASSTRTGKGNTIYF
TRBV27	TRBJ2-7	-	-	TGTGCCAGCAGTTCTTCCGGGACAACCTACGAGCAGTACTTC	CASSSSGTTYEQYF
TRBV6-1	TRBJ1-2	-	-	TGTGCCAGCAGTGAAAACGAAGGGAACTATGGCTACACCTTC	CASSENEGNYGYTF
TRBV12-5	TRBJ2-7	-	-	TGTGCTAGTGAAACACCCCCAGGGGAGCAGTACTTC	CASETPPGEQYF
TRBV9	TRBJ2-7	-	TRBD1	TGTGCCAGCAGCGACAGGGGGCTAGGCGAGCAGTACTTC	CASSDRGLGEQYF
TRBV18	TRBJ1-4	-	TRBD1	TGTGCCAGCTCACCAGGACAGGCCGCGGGGGAAAAACTGTTTTTT	CASSPGQAAGEKLFF
TRBV7-9	TRBJ2-7	-	-	TGTGCCAGCAGCTTAGAAGGGGGGATCTCCGAGCAGTACTTC	CASSLEGGISEQYF
TRBV2	TRBJ1-6	-	-	TGTGCCAGCAGTGCGTCGACCGCAAATTCACCCCTCCACTTT	CASSASTANSPLHF
TRBV6-1	TRBJ2-1	-	TRBD2	TGTGCCAGCAACATACTAGCGGGGGGAGGGAATGAGCAGTTCTTC	CASNILAGGGNEQFF
TRBV2	TRBJ1-4	-	-	TGTGCCAGCCGGAAGCGGACAGTTGATAATGAAAAACTGTTTTTT	CASRKRTVDNEKLFF
TRBV5-1	TRBJ1-1	-	-	TGCGCCAGCAGTTCCGGGACTCCTTCCACTAATATGAACACTGAAGCTTTCTTT	CASSSGTPSTNMNTEAFF
TRBV5-4	TRBJ2-7	-	TRBD1	TGTGCCAGCAGAAGGAACAGGGGCCCTCTCGACGAGCAGTACTTC	CASRRNRGPLDEQYF
TRBV18	TRBJ1-2	-	-	TGTGCCAGCTCACCTACGACCGGACTCTATGGCTACACCTTC	CASSPTTGLYGYTF
TRBV6-1	TRBJ1-4	-	-	TGTGCCAGCAGACACAATGAAAAACTGTTTTTT	CASRHNEKLFF
TRBV7-9	TRBJ1-2	few	TRBD1	TGTGCCAGCAGCCCAACAGGGGAACAGGGCTACACCTTC	CASSPTGEQGYTF
TRBV11-3	TRBJ2-2	-	TRBD1	TGTGCCAGCAGCTTAGCCGGGACAGGGGGTTACACCGGGGAGCTGTTTTTT	CASSLAGTGGYTGELFF
TRBV7-3	TRBJ1-2	-	-	TGTGCCAGCAGCCCAGCGGCCCCTGGCTACACCTTC	CASSPAAPGYTF